This is a list of T cell receptor beta chains from one sample in a study of CD8 T cells in ankylosing spondylitis. TCRdb passed the 5' RACE reads through MiXCR, listing each CDR3 protein once. The sample holds about 360,000 distinct CDR3 sequences, 20% seen once. Material for sequencing was blood, either unsorted or a sorted T cell fraction (not recorded which). The receptors derive from a male donor with ankylosing spondylitis or in good health (not recorded which). Each CDR3 is given with its conserved first and last residue. The order of the fields is clone size, J gene, D gene, V gene, CDR3 DNA, CDR3 protein. The D gene is left open where the match is weak. For some rows the clone size is stated as once, few or many, or as a class when expanded; others skip it.

>.|TRBJ2-5|.|TRBV4-1
TGCGCCAGCAGCCAACGGGACCTATGGGGGGAGACCCAGTACTTC
CASSQRDLWGETQYF
>.|TRBJ2-5|TRBD1|TRBV28
TGTGCCAGCAGTTCCTACAGGGACAGGGAACAAAATTACCAAGAGACCCAGTACTTC
CASSSYRDREQNYQETQYF
>.|TRBJ2-5|.|TRBV11-2
TGTGCCAGCAGCTTGGGCAGGTGGGGCCACCAAGAGACCCAGTACTTC
CASSLGRWGHQETQYF
>.|TRBJ2-7|TRBD2|TRBV6-5
TGTGCCAGCAGTTTGGGACTAGGCGTCGGCGAGCAGTACTTC
CASSLGLGVGEQYF
>many|TRBJ2-7|TRBD1|TRBV6-2/TRBV6-3
TGTGCCAGCAGTGCCCGGGACAGTTCCTACGAGCAGTACTTC
CASSARDSSYEQYF
>.|TRBJ2-7|.|TRBV7-9
TGTGCCAGCAGCCATTACCCGGTGAGGGGAGGCTACGAGCAGTACTTC
CASSHYPVRGGYEQYF
>few|TRBJ2-7|TRBD2|TRBV29-1
TGCAGCGTTGAGCAAGCGGGGGGCCTCTACGAGCAGTACTTC
CSVEQAGGLYEQYF
>.|TRBJ2-7|.|TRBV29-1
TGCAGCGCCAGGGTCGTCCCGTACTACGAGCAGTACTTC
CSARVVPYYEQYF
>few|TRBJ2-1|.|TRBV12-3/TRBV12-4
TGTGCCAGCAGTCCCTCGACAGTCGAGCAGTTCTTC
CASSPSTVEQFF
>.|TRBJ1-4|.|TRBV10-3
TGTGCCATCGCACAGGCTAATGAAAAACTGTTTTTT
CAIAQANEKLFF
>once|TRBJ2-7|.|TRBV9
TGTGCCAGCAGCGTAGCGGGGGCCGCCTACGAGCAGTACTTC
CASSVAGAAYEQYF
>.|TRBJ2-7|TRBD2|TRBV5-1
TGCGCCAGCACCCAGCGGGGGGCGGGCGAGCAGTACTTC
CASTQRGAGEQYF
>once|TRBJ2-2|.|TRBV30
TGTGCCTGGAGTAGGGGGACGGGACGTGGGGAGCTGTTTTTT
CAWSRGTGRGELFF
>.|TRBJ2-7|.|TRBV7-9
TGTGCCAGCACAGGGTCCTCCTACGAGCAGTACTTC
CASTGSSYEQYF
>.|TRBJ2-3|TRBD2|TRBV12-3/TRBV12-4
TGTGCCAGCAGTTTTCTGGTCGCGGGGGGGCTTTCAGATACGCAGTATTTT
CASSFLVAGGLSDTQYF
>.|TRBJ2-1|TRBD2|TRBV29-1
TGCAGCGTAGAATACGGCGGGGGGGCGGATAATGAGCAGTTCTTC
CSVEYGGGADNEQFF
>few|TRBJ2-3|.|TRBV24-1
TGTGCCACCAGTGACCTGGGACCGAGCACAGATACGCAGTATTTT
CATSDLGPSTDTQYF
>few|TRBJ2-1|TRBD2|TRBV9
TGTGCCAGCAGCGGGACTAGCGGAACCTCCTACAATGAGCAGTTCTTC
CASSGTSGTSYNEQFF
>few|TRBJ2-3|.|TRBV27
TGTGCCAGCAGTTCGAGGGGGGTGGGAGATACGCAGTATTTT
CASSSRGVGDTQYF
>few|TRBJ2-3|.|TRBV29-1
TGCAGCGTCCAGGACAAAACTGATCGGGATACGCAGTATTTT
CSVQDKTDRDTQYF
>few|TRBJ2-3|.|TRBV19
TGTGCCAGTAGCTCCCTCTCAGGCGATACGCAGTATTTT
CASSSLSGDTQYF
>few|TRBJ2-4|.|TRBV6-5
TGTGCCAGCAGTTCCTCCGGGACGGATCAGTACTTC
CASSSSGTDQYF